The 23 T cell receptor beta chains below were found in one sample sequenced in a study of CD8+ T cells in alopecia areata. RNA, once extracted, was reverse transcribed into cDNA for use as the sequencing template. The method was immunoSEQ multiplex PCR; TCRdb's version includes in-frame clones alone and lacks a portion of them. The profile shows approximately 280,000 clones, roughly 60% of them singletons. Treatment denoted: oral pan-JAK inhibitor, 5-10 mg twice daily. The sequencing here drew on CD4+ T cells sorted from blood, taken at week 24, from a patient treated with tofacitinib. Receptor source: a human donor with alopecia areata.

Concerning this clone itself: Other DNA sequences in this specimen translate into the identical CDR3. The chain carries TRBV30 and TRBJ1-2; D unresolved. With 5 bases removed from V and 4 bases from J, the gap between germline ends came to 5 bases. The CDR3 is 10 amino acids. Germline CDR1 GTSNPN, CDR2 SVGIG (reference sequence). CDR3 sequence: CAWGSYGYTF. CDR3 in DNA: TGTGCCTGGGGATCCTATGGCTACACCTTC.

This clone was recorded once. CDR3 protein: CASSLGEVLAKNIQYF. The CDR3 coding sequence is TGCGCCAGCAGCCTAGGGGAAGTTCTAGCCAAAAACATTCAGTACTTC. The gene calls are TRBV5-1 and TRBJ2-4; a weak D match, TRBD1 (5 bases). From germline, CDR1 is SGHRS and CDR2 YFSETQ. Trimming left V 4 bases short and J 0 bases short, with 14 bases between. The CDR3 is made up of 16 amino acids.

The chain recombines TRBV29-1 with TRBJ2-5, with 7 bases that match TRBD1. Looked up from germline, CDR1 is SQVTM and CDR2 is ANQGSEA. The CDR3 extends over 12 amino acids. V was clipped by 3 bases and J by 5 bases; unmatched bases: 3. CDR3 sequence (DNA): TGCAGCGTTGACCCGACAGGGGAGACCCAGTACTTC. Translation gives CSVDPTGETQYF.

V gene TRBV29-1 combines with J gene TRBJ2-7, with 7 bases fitting TRBD1. Germline V gene data show CDR1 as SQVTM and CDR2 as ANQGSEA. This CDR3 spans 13 amino acids. V was clipped by 6 bases and J by 0 bases; unmatched bases: 5. The CDR3 loop is CSVVDRSSYEQYF. As DNA, the CDR3 is TGCAGCGTCGTGGACAGGAGCTCCTACGAGCAGTACTTC.

This clone has only one observation. This rearrangement joins TRBV27 to TRBJ2-7; D not resolved. Trimming cost V 3 bases and J 0 bases, with 9 bases left between them. CDR1 is MNHEY and CDR2 is SMNVEV in the germline V gene (reference sequence). This CDR3 comprises 14 residues. The CDR3 DNA follows: TGTGCCAGCAGTTTTTGGCCCTCCTCCTACGAGCAGTACTTC. Protein: CASSFWPSSYEQYF.

The chain carries TRBV7-9 and TRBJ1-1; 8 nucleotides agree with TRBD1. CDR3 length equals 18 residues. Germline V CDR1 and CDR2: SEHNR, FQNEAQ (reference sequence). J gave up 1 base and V 4 bases, and 14 bases lay outside the gene matches. CDR3 DNA sequence: TGTGCCAGCAGCTCCGGGTCAGGGGGCGTGTGGTCGAACACTGAAGCTTTCTTT. Translating it yields CASSSGSGGVWSNTEAFF.

As concerns this clone: This CDR3 is also generated by other DNA sequences in the sample. This chain connects TRBV6-5 to TRBJ2-1; D is ambiguous. V shed 0 bases and J shed 0 bases, with 6 bases lying between them. The germline V gene has CDR1 MNHEY and CDR2 SVGAGI. The CDR3 totals 15 residues. The CDR3 loop is CASSYSESSYNEQFF. For the CDR3, the DNA is TGTGCCAGCAGTTACTCGGAAAGCTCCTACAATGAGCAGTTCTTC.

The chain uses TRBV25-1 and TRBJ2-7; unclear D gene. Trimming took off 7 bases at V and 1 base at J, with 11 bases between the two ends. Germline CDR1 reads MGHDK; CDR2 reads SYGVNS. The CDR3 has 13 amino acids. The CDR3 here is CASKSQTSYEQYF. DNA of the CDR3: TGTGCCAGCAAGTCCCAGACTTCCTACGAGCAGTACTTC.

V is TRBV2 and J is TRBJ2-5; TRBD2 aligns across 10 bases. The length of the CDR3 is 14 residues. Germline CDR1 reads SNHLY; CDR2 reads FYNNEI. V was pared by 4 bases and J by 4 bases, with 3 bases of the junction left unmatched. The CDR3 region is CASSAAGGRETQYF. CDR3 DNA sequence: TGTGCCAGCAGTGCAGCGGGGGGGCGAGAGACCCAGTACTTC.

This chain uses TRBV6-6 with TRBJ2-5; no clear D. Per germline, CDR1 MNHNY and CDR2 SVGAGI (reference sequence). This CDR3 spans 11 amino acids. V lost 0 bases to trimming and J lost 9 bases, with 5 bases between them. As DNA, the CDR3 is TGTGCCAGCAGTTACTCGGTGTCCCAGTACTTC. Translating it yields CASSYSVSQYF.

In nucleotides, the CDR3 is TGCGCCAGCAGCCAAGTTGTGACAGGGGGCAATAATTCACCCCTCCACTTT. This encodes CASSQVVTGGNNSPLHF. The chain employs TRBV4-1 and TRBJ1-6, with TRBD1 identical over 10 bases. CDR1 and CDR2 (germline): MGHRA, YSYEKL. Trimming cost V 1 base and J 5 bases; bases outside gene matches: 5. This CDR3 comprises 17 residues.

The chain recombines TRBV30 with TRBJ1-1; 8 nucleotides match TRBD1. Losses at the gene ends were 2 bases for V and 5 bases for J; bases not matched to a gene: 1. Looked up from germline, CDR1 is GTSNPN and CDR2 is SVGIG (reference sequence). The CDR3 covers 12 residues. The CDR3 loop is CAWSRTGTEAFF. The CDR3 DNA reads as TGTGCCTGGAGTCGGACAGGGACTGAAGCTTTCTTT.

This chain links TRBV29-1 with TRBJ1-2; tentatively, D is TRBD1 (5 bases). The CDR3 is 13 amino acids. Trimming took 7 bases from V and 5 from J, leaving 17 bases between them. CDR1 SQVTM and CDR2 ANQGSEA come from the germline V gene. The CDR3 region has the DNA TGCAGCGCACGTGACAGAGCTCCTTATGGCTACACCTTC. Its translation is CSARDRAPYGYTF.

This rearrangement joins TRBV7-9 to TRBJ1-6, with 9 nucleotides matching TRBD1. J lost 8 bases, V lost 2 bases, and 4 bases had no gene match. This CDR3 is built from 15 residues. Germline-derived CDR1 and CDR2 are SEHNR and FQNEAQ (reference sequence). The CDR3 coding sequence is TGTGCCAGCAGCTTACGGAGGACAGGGGATTCACCCCTCCACTTT. Its translation: CASSLRRTGDSPLHF.

The chain carries TRBV9 and TRBJ1-4; D is possibly TRBD1 (5 bases). CDR3 length equals 15 residues. Between the trimmed V and J ends, which lost 1 base and 5 bases, there was a span of 12 bases. CDR1 and CDR2 (germline): SGDLS, YYNGEE. This CDR3 reads CASSVKAWGNEKLFF. In nucleotides, the CDR3 is TGTGCCAGCAGCGTAAAGGCCTGGGGCAATGAAAAACTGTTTTTT.

This rearrangement joins TRBV4-1 to TRBJ1-2; D perhaps matches TRBD1 (6 bases). CDR1 and CDR2 (germline): MGHRA, YSYEKL. The CDR3 loop spans 16 amino acids. V lost 1 base and J 5 bases, leaving 17 bases between the germline ends. The CDR3 DNA reads as TGCGCCAGCAGCCAAGCCTTAACCGGGACAATGTATGGCTACACCTTC. It specifies CASSQALTGTMYGYTF.

As regards this clone: One junction end does not reproduce the germline sequence, and a read error may be involved. This sequence joins TRBV4-2 and TRBJ1-1; 7 nucleotides match TRBD1. From germline, CDR1 is LGHNA and CDR2 YNFKEQ. CDR3 size: 14 residues. The CDR3 sequence: CASSHPGQRREAFF. Here the CDR3 DNA reads TGTGCCAGCAGCCATCCGGGACAGAGGAGGGAAGCCTTCTTT.

The chain links TRBV29-1 to TRBJ2-1; 7 bases align to TRBD1. Germline CDR1 is SQVTM and CDR2 is ANQGSEA. J lost 6 bases, V lost 4 bases, and 3 bases had no gene match. This CDR3 has 12 amino acids. CDR3: CSVVRQGNEQFF. CDR3 bases: TGCAGCGTTGTTCGACAGGGCAATGAGCAGTTCTTC.

CDR3 sequence (DNA): TGTGCCAGCTCACCGCTTCCCCCGGACACGAGCTCCTACAATGAGCAGTTCTTC. It translates to CASSPLPPDTSSYNEQFF. This chain links TRBV18 with TRBJ2-1, with D perhaps TRBD1 (5 bases). The CDR3 consists of 18 residues. The V gene lost 3 bases and the J gene lost 0 bases, with 18 bases spanning the gap. CDR1 KGHSH and CDR2 LQKENI come from the germline V gene.

This clone was detected a few times. V is TRBV29-1 and J is TRBJ2-1; possible D gene TRBD1, 5 bases. The CDR3 contains 14 residues. Trimming pared 3 bases from V and 0 bases from J, leaving 9 bases between. Germline lookup yields CDR1 SQVTM and CDR2 ANQGSEA. CDR3 sequence reads: CSVDQGLSYNEQFF. The DNA of the CDR3 is TGCAGCGTTGATCAGGGCCTCTCCTACAATGAGCAGTTCTTC.

This clone has just one count. The V and J genes are TRBV30 and TRBJ2-3; 10 bases agree with TRBD2. V gave up 6 bases and J gave up 2 bases; unmatched junction bases: 2. The CDR3 is 13 residues long. Germline CDR1 and CDR2: GTSNPN and SVGIG (reference sequence). The CDR3 protein is CACSGGNTDTQYF. Written as DNA, the CDR3 is TGTGCCTGTAGCGGGGGGAACACAGATACGCAGTATTTT.

The chain is built from TRBV7-9 and TRBJ2-7; 8 bases line up with TRBD1. J was trimmed by 6 bases and V by 1 base; bases with no gene match: 5. The CDR3 loop spans 14 amino acids. Germline-derived CDR1 and CDR2 are SEHNR and FQNEAQ (reference sequence). Here the CDR3 reads CASSLVSGGGEQYF. The CDR3 DNA sequence: TGTGCCAGCAGCTTAGTTTCAGGGGGCGGCGAGCAGTACTTC.

The CDR3 DNA reads as TGTGCCTGCAATCAGGGACGGGCCTACAATGAGCAGTTCTTC. This translates into CACNQGRAYNEQFF. V is TRBV30 and J is TRBJ2-1; D could derive from TRBD1 or TRBD2 (5 bases each). Trimming pared 6 bases from V and 2 bases from J, leaving 14 bases between. The germline gives CDR1 GTSNPN, CDR2 SVGIG (reference sequence). The CDR3 sequence is 14 residues long.